What follows are 14 T cell receptor beta chains derived from one specimen sequenced in a study of T cell responses to AZD1222 COVID-19 vaccine. Libraries were prepared by immunoSEQ multiplex PCR; TCRdb keeps only in-frame clonotypes and omits some of them. Of about 120,000 clones listed, around 89% are singletons. Source: peripheral blood, taken 28 days after the second AZD1222 dose. These receptors were obtained from an adult who received the AZD1222 COVID-19 vaccine.

This clone was detected only once. The V call is TRBV7-3, the J call TRBJ1-2, with TRBD1 identical over 10 bases. This CDR3 contains 14 residues. Germline V gene lookup returns CDR1 SGHTA and CDR2 FQGTGA. V dropped 4 bases and J dropped 6; count of bases not matched to a gene: 5. CDR3 protein: CASSSTGTGDGYTF. In DNA, the CDR3 is TGTGCCAGCAGCTCAACCGGGACAGGGGATGGCTACACCTTC.

The CDR3 spells CASSLNRGRNEKLFF. The CDR3 nucleotides read TGTGCCAGCAGTTTGAACCGAGGTCGTAATGAAAAACTGTTTTTT. The J gene is TRBJ1-4, the V gene TRBV28; D remains unclear. The germline CDR1 and CDR2 sequences are MDHEN and SYDVKM. Between the trimmed V and J ends, which lost 3 bases and 4 bases, there was a span of 12 bases. This CDR3 is 15 amino acids long. Based on the CDR3 plus reference TRBV28 and TRBJ1-4, the full variable domain is DVKVTQSSRYLVKRTGEKVFLECVQDMDHENMFWYRQDPGLGLRLIYFSYDVKMKEKGDIPEGYSVSREKKERFSLILESASTNQTSMYLCASSLNRGRNEKLFFGSGTQLSVL.

The rearrangement links TRBV29-1 to TRBJ1-1; tentatively, D is TRBD1 (5 bases). Germline V gene sequence: CDR1 SQVTM, CDR2 ANQGSEA. CDR3 length: 14 residues. V dropped 4 bases and J dropped 6 bases, with 18 bases sitting between them. DNA of the CDR3: TGCAGCGTTGGCTCTTCGGGGGTAAGGGCTGAAGCTTTCTTT. Its protein product is CSVGSSGVRAEAFF.

This chain uses TRBV10-2 with TRBJ2-7; D unclear. CDR3 length: 12 amino acids. The V end was cut by 1 base, the J end by 1 base, with 2 bases between. From germline, CDR1 is WSHSY and CDR2 SAAADI. The CDR3 coding sequence is TGCGCCAGCAGTGAGTTGTCCTACGAGCAGTACTTC. Translated, it gives CASSELSYEQYF.

The rearrangement joins TRBV6-1 to TRBJ2-1; D remains ambiguous. The CDR3 is 13 amino acids. The germline V and J ends were trimmed by 1 base and 9 bases, with 10 bases remaining between them. Germline CDR1 reads MNHNS; CDR2 reads SASEGT. CDR3 loop: CASSEVWVGEQFF. The CDR3 nucleotides read TGTGCCAGCAGTGAAGTTTGGGTCGGTGAGCAGTTCTTC.

This chain links TRBV4-3 with TRBJ1-2, with 9 bases aligning to TRBD1. Trimming cost V 0 bases and J 6 bases; bases outside gene matches: 5. Germline loops: CDR1 LGHNA, CDR2 YSLEER. This CDR3 is built from 15 residues. The CDR3 nucleotides are TGCGCCAGCAGCCAAGACCCCGGGACAGGGAATGGCTACACCTTC. It codes for CASSQDPGTGNGYTF.

This clone has only one observation. The CDR3 sequence: CASSLRDGKDTQYF. The CDR3 nucleotides read TGTGCCAGCAGCTTGCGGGATGGAAAAGATACGCAGTATTTT. The chain recombines TRBV7-3 with TRBJ2-3; TRBD2 might be the D (6 bases). Germline V gene data show CDR1 as SGHTA and CDR2 as FQGTGA. V was cut by 3 bases and J by 5 bases, with 12 bases left in between. CDR3 length equals 14 residues. Full variable domain (remainder filled in from reference TRBV7-3 and TRBJ2-3): GAGVSQTPSNKVTEKGKYVELRCDPISGHTALYWYRQSLGQGPEFLIYFQGTGAADDSGLPNDRFFAVRPEGSVSTLKIQRTERGDSAVYLCASSLRDGKDTQYFGPGTRLTVL.

This clone was seen a single time. The CDR3 sequence: CASSQDYAEYNEQFF. As DNA, the CDR3 is TGCGCCAGCAGCCAAGATTACGCGGAATACAATGAGCAGTTCTTC. V usage is TRBV4-3 and J usage is TRBJ2-1; D gene uncertain. This CDR3 spans 15 amino acids. V lost 0 bases and J lost 4, with 10 bases in between. Germline V lookup: CDR1 LGHNA, CDR2 YSLEER.

The chain is built from TRBV4-3 and TRBJ1-2; D is ambiguous. Germline-derived CDR1 and CDR2 are LGHNA and YSLEER. The CDR3 extends over 14 amino acids. V was clipped by 5 bases and J by 1 base, with 11 bases between them. The CDR3: CASSYLRDNYGYTF. The CDR3 DNA reads as TGCGCCAGCAGCTATCTACGGGATAACTATGGCTACACCTTC.

This chain links TRBV5-1 with TRBJ2-2; no firm D call. The V and J ends lost 0 bases and 6 bases respectively, with 12 bases between them. CDR3 size: 15 residues. Germline lookup yields CDR1 SGHRS and CDR2 YFSETQ. The CDR3 nucleotides read TGCGCCAGCAGCTTGGATGGGCAGACACCCGGGGAGCTGTTTTTT. Protein sequence: CASSLDGQTPGELFF.

On this clone itself: At one of its ends the junction is not consistent with the germline gene, which may arise from a read error. The CDR3 spells CASSPLAGAHNEQFF. In DNA, the CDR3 is TGTGCTAGCAGCCCGCTCGCGGGAGCTCACAATGAGCAGTTCTTC. The chain links TRBV7-7 to TRBJ2-1; 7 positions agree with TRBD2. Germline CDR1 SSHAT, CDR2 FNYEAQ (reference sequence). CDR3 length: 15 residues. Supplemented by reference TRBV7-7 and TRBJ2-1, the full variable domain reads GAGVSQSPRYKVTKRGQDVTLRCDPISSHATLYWYQQALGQGPEFLTYFNYEAQPDKSGLPSDRFSAERPEGSISTLTIQRTEQRDSAMYRCASSPLAGAHNEQFFGPGTRLTVL.

The chain uses TRBV9 and TRBJ2-5; possibly TRBD1 for D (6 bases). Germline-derived CDR1 and CDR2 are SGDLS and YYNGEE. The V and J ends lost 2 bases and 6 bases respectively, with 23 bases between them. The CDR3 consists of 17 residues. Written as DNA, the CDR3 is TGTGCCAGCAGCGTCGGCCTCCGGGACACGCTGGGGAAGACCCAGTACTTC. Translating gives CASSVGLRDTLGKTQYF.

Details on this clone: A single base separates this from a much larger clone, so it may be a read error. The sample holds other DNA sequences that translate to the same CDR3. V gene TRBV18 combines with J gene TRBJ1-1, with TRBD1 matching 7 bases. V shed 3 bases and J 5 bases; nucleotides not matched to a gene: 6. In germline, CDR1 is KGHSH, CDR2 LQKENI. This CDR3 comprises 14 residues. CDR3 residues: CASSPRQGRTEAFF. Written as DNA, the CDR3 is TGTGCCAGCTCACCTCGACAGGGTCGGACTGAAGCTTTCTTT.

The chain recombines TRBV30 with TRBJ2-5; D may be TRBD2 (7 bases). Deletions cut 4 bases from V and 4 bases from J, with 19 bases between. Germline CDR1 reads GTSNPN; CDR2 reads SVGIG (reference sequence). This CDR3 region has 15 residues. The CDR3 nucleotides are TGTGCCTGGACTATGTCTGGGCGGGGGCTAGAGACCCAGTACTTC. Protein sequence: CAWTMSGRGLETQYF.